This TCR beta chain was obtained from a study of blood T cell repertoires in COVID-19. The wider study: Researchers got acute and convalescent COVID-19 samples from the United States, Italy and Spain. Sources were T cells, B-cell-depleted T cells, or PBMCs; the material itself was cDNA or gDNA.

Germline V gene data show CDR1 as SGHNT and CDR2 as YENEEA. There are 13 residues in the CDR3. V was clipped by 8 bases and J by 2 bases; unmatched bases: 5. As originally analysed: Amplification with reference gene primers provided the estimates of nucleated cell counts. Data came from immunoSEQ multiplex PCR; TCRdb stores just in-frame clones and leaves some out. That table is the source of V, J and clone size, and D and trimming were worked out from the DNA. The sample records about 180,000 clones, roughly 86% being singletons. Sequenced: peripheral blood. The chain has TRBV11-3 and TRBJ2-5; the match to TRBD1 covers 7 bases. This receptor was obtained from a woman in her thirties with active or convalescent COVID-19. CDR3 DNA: TGTGCCAGCGCACAGGGGTGGCAAGAGACCCAGTACTTC. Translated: CASAQGWQETQYF.